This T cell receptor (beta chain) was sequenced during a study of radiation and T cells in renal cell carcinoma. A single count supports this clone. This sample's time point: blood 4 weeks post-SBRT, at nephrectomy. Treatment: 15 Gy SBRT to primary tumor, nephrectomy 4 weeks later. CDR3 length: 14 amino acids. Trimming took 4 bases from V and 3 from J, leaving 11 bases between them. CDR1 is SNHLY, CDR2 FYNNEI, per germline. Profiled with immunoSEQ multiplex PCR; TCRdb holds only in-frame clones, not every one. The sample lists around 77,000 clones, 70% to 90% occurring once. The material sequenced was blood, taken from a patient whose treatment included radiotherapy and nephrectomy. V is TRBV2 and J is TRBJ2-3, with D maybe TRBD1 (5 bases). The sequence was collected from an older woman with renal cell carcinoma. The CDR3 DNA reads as TGTGCCAGCAGTGGCGTAGGGGCAACAGATACGCAGTATTTT. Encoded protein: CASSGVGATDTQYF.